This T cell receptor beta chain was recovered during a study of T-cell reconstitution after alpha-beta-depleted transplantation in children. TCRbeta library preparation incorporated unique molecular identifiers. MiXCR was run by TCRdb on the PCR reads, yielding one entry per CDR3 protein. This sample has about 980,000 distinct CDR3 sequences, with roughly 31% found just once. CDR3 size: 15 residues. Germline V gives CDR1 MNHEY, CDR2 SVGEGT. V lost 1 base to trimming and J lost 5 bases, with 14 bases between them. Notes on the study in general: Counts and diversity of T cells one year after transplant came mostly from newly produced T cells. Reportedly, only several hundred clones from non-depleted graft cells drove alpha-beta T-cell counts at about two months. Surviving thymic progenitors and recipient T cells were the source of high TCRbeta diversity at day 60 in some patients.

Remarks on this clonotype: Antigen unknown.

The sequenced sample was PBMCs, mostly from graft donor cells, obtained 360 days after TCRalphabeta/CD19-depleted stem cell transplant. The J gene is TRBJ1-1, the V gene TRBV6-2 or TRBV6-3; D unresolved. This sequence was found in a boy younger than two who had a stem cell transplant for SCID, so the T cells may come from the graft donor. The DNA of the CDR3 is TGTGCCAGCAGTTACTTTGGCGATATAGGGACTGAAGCTTTCTTT. The encoded protein is CASSYFGDIGTEAFF.